A single sample gave rise to the 30 T cell receptor beta chains below, sequenced in a study of blood T cell repertoires in COVID-19. Clones were sequenced by immunoSEQ multiplex PCR, and TCRdb holds only the in-frame ones, with some missing. The table includes approximately 210,000 clones, around four fifths detected once. The material sequenced was peripheral blood. The receptors here all came from a woman in her 70s with active or convalescent COVID-19.

This clone showed up just a few times. V is TRBV6-6 and J is TRBJ1-2; 9 nucleotides align to TRBD1. The CDR3 covers 14 residues. CDR1 and CDR2 from the germline V gene are MNHNY and SVGAGI (reference sequence). J lost 7 bases, V lost 3 bases, and 6 bases had no gene match. The CDR3 loop reads CASSYQTGGGGYTF. The DNA for the CDR3 is TGTGCCAGCAGTTATCAGACAGGGGGGGGTGGCTACACCTTC.

The chain couples TRBV4-1 to TRBJ2-5; D is unclear. V was clipped by 0 bases and J by 1 base, with 12 bases between them. The CDR3 runs 16 residues. The germline gives CDR1 MGHRA, CDR2 YSYEKL. The CDR3 region is CASSQDKANPQETQYF. CDR3 nucleotide sequence: TGCGCCAGCAGCCAAGATAAAGCTAATCCCCAAGAGACCCAGTACTTC.

The chain links TRBV10-2 to TRBJ1-2; 8 nucleotides agree with TRBD1. V trimming: 6 bases; J trimming: 1 base; junction bases outside the gene matches: 13. The germline gives CDR1 WSHSY, CDR2 SAAADI. CDR3 size: 17 residues. The CDR3 loop reads CASSEYRGSQINYGYTF. CDR3 nucleotides: TGCGCCAGCAGCGAATACAGGGGGAGCCAGATTAACTATGGCTACACCTTC.

As concerns this clone: This same CDR3 is encoded by further DNA sequences in the sample. This chain joins TRBV5-1 and TRBJ1-1; no clear D gene. V dropped 1 base and J dropped 0 bases, with 7 bases sitting between them. Germline CDR1 reads SGHRS; CDR2 reads YFSETQ. The CDR3 runs 14 residues. CDR3 sequence: CASSLSAVNTEAFF. The CDR3 DNA follows: TGCGCCAGCAGCTTGAGTGCGGTGAACACTGAAGCTTTCTTT.

The J gene is TRBJ1-4, the V gene TRBV5-1; no clear D gene. The CDR3 contains 13 residues. Per the germline V gene, CDR1 is SGHRS and CDR2 is YFSETQ. Trimming removed 5 bases from V and 8 bases from J, with 13 bases in between. This chain's CDR3 is CASRLTLGEKLFF. CDR3 nucleotide sequence: TGCGCCAGCAGGCTGACACTTGGGGAAAAACTGTTTTTT.

J is TRBJ1-5 and V is TRBV2; a weak D match, TRBD1 (5 bases). The CDR3 is 14 amino acids. Trimming took off 6 bases at V and 3 bases at J, with 12 bases between the two ends. Germline lookup yields CDR1 SNHLY and CDR2 FYNNEI. The chain's CDR3 is CASSPQGNNQPQHF. The CDR3 DNA reads TGTGCCAGCAGCCCTCAGGGTAACAATCAGCCCCAGCATTTT.

The chain recombines TRBV6-5 with TRBJ1-2, with TRBD1 matching over 10 bases. This CDR3 spans 14 amino acids. The junction had 0 bases not matched to a gene; V was cut back by 2 bases and J by 3 bases. Germline loops: CDR1 MNHEY, CDR2 SVGAGI. The CDR3 spells CASSYGQGDYGYTF. CDR3 DNA: TGTGCCAGCAGTTACGGACAGGGGGACTATGGCTACACCTTC.

The chain employs TRBV28 and TRBJ1-2; D is perhaps TRBD1 (6 bases). The germline V gene encodes CDR1 MDHEN and CDR2 SYDVKM. The CDR3 is 13 amino acids. V shed 9 bases and J shed 3 bases, with 14 bases lying between them. The CDR3 sequence: CASEQGFDYGYTF. CDR3 DNA sequence: TGTGCCAGTGAACAGGGCTTCGACTATGGCTACACCTTC.

This clone was picked up one time. The rearrangement links TRBV2 to TRBJ1-5, with a tentative D call TRBD1 (5 bases). Germline values: CDR1 SNHLY, CDR2 FYNNEI. V was cut by 1 base and J by 6 bases, with 10 bases left in between. This CDR3 has 14 amino acids. CDR3 sequence reads: CASSEGRVGQPQHF. The CDR3 DNA is TGTGCCAGCAGTGAAGGCAGGGTGGGTCAGCCCCAGCATTTT.

The chain carries TRBV5-1 and TRBJ1-2; 12 bases fit TRBD1. CDR3 length: 17 residues. The V and J ends lost 2 bases and 7 bases, in that order; junction bases with no gene match: 12. Germline loops: CDR1 SGHRS, CDR2 YFSETQ. This CDR3 reads CASSLLGTGGAIGGYTF. CDR3 sequence (DNA): TGCGCCAGCAGCTTACTAGGGACAGGGGGCGCAATAGGTGGCTACACCTTC.

The table lists this clone with a count of one. J is TRBJ1-1 and V is TRBV30; 8 nucleotides match TRBD1. CDR3 size: 13 residues. The germline V gene encodes CDR1 GTSNPN and CDR2 SVGIG (reference sequence). The ends lost 6 bases at V and 4 bases at J; junction bases unmatched: 7. In DNA form, the CDR3 reads TGTGCCTGTACAGGGGGAAGGGGCACTGAAGCTTTCTTT. Its translation is CACTGGRGTEAFF.

The chain employs TRBV19 and TRBJ1-2; 9 bases map to TRBD1. V lost 3 bases, J lost 4 bases, and 6 bases stayed unmatched. Germline values: CDR1 LNHDA, CDR2 SQIVND (reference sequence). CDR3 size: 15 residues. Written as DNA, the CDR3 is TGTGCCAGTAGTATTTTCACAGGGGGCAGCTATGGCTACACCTTC. It encodes CASSIFTGGSYGYTF.

The chain employs TRBV7-7 and TRBJ1-4; tentative D call: TRBD1 (5 bases). Trimming cost V 2 bases and J 5 bases, with 18 bases left between them. CDR1 SSHAT and CDR2 FNYEAQ come from the germline V gene (reference sequence). The CDR3 covers 17 residues. CDR3 coding DNA: TGTGCCAGCAGCTTAAACCAAGAGTATAGGGGAAATGAAAAACTGTTTTTT. Translation: CASSLNQEYRGNEKLFF.

A few counts support this clone. This chain uses TRBV7-2 with TRBJ2-1; D gene unclear. CDR1 is SGHTA and CDR2 is FQGNSA in the germline V gene. The CDR3 is 12 residues long. Trimming took 2 bases from V and 10 from J, leaving 9 bases between them. CDR3 coding DNA: TGTGCCAGCAGCTTAAAACCCCGGGAGCAGTTCTTC. Protein product: CASSLKPREQFF.

In its sample, this clone was seen a few times. This chain joins TRBV2 and TRBJ1-1; D remains ambiguous. Germline lookup yields CDR1 SNHLY and CDR2 FYNNEI. With 2 bases removed from V and 5 bases from J, the gap between germline ends came to 6 bases. This CDR3 is 12 amino acids long. In DNA, the CDR3 is TGTGCCAGCAGTGAATGGCCTACTGAAGCTTTCTTT. This gives the protein CASSEWPTEAFF.

This clone was seen a single time. This chain connects TRBV7-9 to TRBJ2-7; tentatively, D is TRBD1 (7 bases). The germline V gene encodes CDR1 SEHNR and CDR2 FQNEAQ (reference sequence). The V and J ends lost 3 bases and 2 bases respectively, with 20 bases between them. This CDR3 comprises 17 residues. The CDR3 region has the DNA TGTGCCAGCAGCTTTCAAGGCGGAGGGGGCCTACCCTACGAGCAGTACTTC. Its translation is CASSFQGGGGLPYEQYF.

J is TRBJ2-7 and V is TRBV10-3; D call uncertain. This CDR3 has 11 amino acids. CDR1 and CDR2 (germline): ENHRY, SYGVKD. V dropped 10 bases and J dropped 5 bases, with 12 bases sitting between them. CDR3 loop: CATQTEHEQYF. In nucleotides, the CDR3 is TGTGCCACACAAACAGAACACGAGCAGTACTTC.

The CDR3 DNA is TGTGCCAGCAGCCGCCGGCGGGAGGACAACAATGAGCAGTTCTTC. This encodes CASSRRREDNNEQFF. This chain uses TRBV7-8 with TRBJ2-1; 8 nucleotides agree with TRBD2. CDR1 and CDR2 from the germline V gene are SGHVS and FQNEAQ. V shed 5 bases, J shed 5 bases, and the junction held 8 bases outside the gene matches. This CDR3 has 15 residues.

The rearrangement uses TRBV19 and TRBJ2-2, with 8 bases identical to TRBD2. V lost 7 bases to trimming and J lost 6 bases; unmatched junction nucleotides: 13. The CDR3 spans 16 residues. Germline CDR1 reads LNHDA; CDR2 reads SQIVND (reference sequence). The CDR3 sequence is CASIRDPAGEAGELFF. In DNA form, the CDR3 reads TGTGCCAGTATTCGAGATCCAGCGGGAGAGGCCGGGGAGCTGTTTTTT.

The rearrangement uses TRBV19 and TRBJ2-2; 10 bases map to TRBD2. With 5 bases clipped from V and 3 bases from J, the junction kept 12 bases outside the gene matches. The CDR3 length is 18 residues. Germline V gives CDR1 LNHDA, CDR2 SQIVND (reference sequence). DNA of the CDR3: TGTGCCAGTAGTGGCCGAGCGGGAGGGCCTCTTGACACCGGGGAGCTGTTTTTT. This translates into CASSGRAGGPLDTGELFF.

The chain has TRBV6-1 and TRBJ1-2; 7 bases are shared with TRBD1. The length of the CDR3 is 14 residues. With 0 bases clipped from V and 5 bases from J, the junction kept 3 bases outside the gene matches. Germline CDR1 is MNHNS and CDR2 is SASEGT. This CDR3 is CASSEAHRGYGYTF. The CDR3 coding sequence is TGTGCCAGCAGTGAAGCTCACAGGGGTTATGGCTACACCTTC.

The chain joins TRBV7-2 to TRBJ1-3; 7 bases map to TRBD1. The CDR3 has 17 amino acids. Germline V CDR1 and CDR2: SGHTA, FQGNSA. V lost 1 base and J lost 4; bases outside the gene matches: 10. CDR3 in DNA: TGTGCCAGCAGCTTAGTGGGAGCCAGGGGGGAGGGAAACACCATATATTTT. Amino acid sequence: CASSLVGARGEGNTIYF.

The rearrangement uses TRBV2 and TRBJ1-2; the D gene is possibly TRBD1 (6 bases). The CDR3 runs 16 residues. Germline V gene lookup returns CDR1 SNHLY and CDR2 FYNNEI. V lost 4 bases to trimming and J lost 4 bases, with 19 bases between them. The CDR3 reads CASSGPQGRGAYGYTF. CDR3 nucleotide sequence: TGTGCCAGCAGTGGCCCCCAGGGCAGGGGCGCCTATGGCTACACCTTC. Filled out from reference TRBV2 and TRBJ1-2, the complete variable domain reads EPEVTQTPSHQVTQMGQEVILRCVPISNHLYFYWYRQILGQKVEFLVSFYNNEISEKSEIFDDQFSVERPDGSNFTLKIRSTKLEDSAMYFCASSGPQGRGAYGYTFGSGTRLTVV.

The chain recombines TRBV3-1 (or the pseudogene TRBV3-2) with TRBJ2-7, with 14 bases matching TRBD2. V lost 3 bases and J lost 3; bases outside the gene matches: 4. This CDR3 has 16 residues. Germline V lookup: CDR1 LGHDT, CDR2 YNNKEL (reference sequence). In DNA form, the CDR3 reads TGTGCCAGCAGCCAGGGACTAGCGGGAGATTACTACGAGCAGTACTTC. This codes for CASSQGLAGDYYEQYF.

V and J are TRBV19 and TRBJ2-1, with TRBD1 identical over 9 bases. The CDR3 length is 15 residues. Germline trimming cut 4 bases from V and 4 bases from J; bases unmatched to any gene: 5. Germline V gene sequence: CDR1 LNHDA, CDR2 SQIVND (reference sequence). The CDR3 sequence is CASSKTGGWYNEQFF. CDR3 coding DNA: TGTGCCAGTAGTAAAACAGGGGGCTGGTACAATGAGCAGTTCTTC.

V gene TRBV30 combines with J gene TRBJ2-7; TRBD1 matches at 7 bases. The CDR3 runs 13 residues. Germline V gene lookup returns CDR1 GTSNPN and CDR2 SVGIG (reference sequence). With 6 bases clipped from V and 0 bases from J, the junction kept 5 bases outside the gene matches. CDR3 nucleotides: TGTGCCTGTCTCCGGGACAGCTCCTACGAGCAGTACTTC. It is translated as CACLRDSSYEQYF.

J is TRBJ1-3 and V is TRBV19; no reliable D call. The CDR3 has 14 residues. Trimming left V 5 bases short and J 2 bases short, with 10 bases between. Germline V gene lookup returns CDR1 LNHDA and CDR2 SQIVND (reference sequence). The CDR3: CASSEAIPGNTIYF. CDR3 nucleotide sequence: TGTGCCAGTAGTGAGGCCATCCCTGGAAACACCATATATTTT.

This clone was picked up a small number of times. The chain employs TRBV18 and TRBJ2-7; D not certain. This CDR3 has 13 amino acids. Germline CDR1 reads KGHSH; CDR2 reads LQKENI. The V and J ends lost 5 bases and 2 bases respectively, with 10 bases between them. The CDR3 DNA follows: TGTGCCAGCTCAGCTATGGTCGCCTACGAGCAGTACTTC. Translation: CASSAMVAYEQYF.

This clone came up once. The rearrangement uses TRBV2 and TRBJ1-3; D is ambiguous. Germline V gene sequence: CDR1 SNHLY, CDR2 FYNNEI. Trimming left V 2 bases short and J 0 bases short, with 23 bases between. There are 20 residues in the CDR3. The CDR3 sequence is CASSEPLPSGGPISGNTIYF. The CDR3 bases are TGTGCCAGCAGTGAACCCCTCCCTAGTGGAGGGCCGATCTCTGGAAACACCATATATTTT.

Notes on this clone: This sample also contains other DNA sequences that code for the same CDR3. The chain has TRBV5-1 and TRBJ2-5; 11 bases agree with TRBD2. This CDR3 spans 15 amino acids. Trimming took 0 bases from V and 5 from J; bases not matched to a gene: 3. CDR1 is SGHRS, CDR2 YFSETQ, per germline. CDR3 protein: CASSLGLAGGETQYF. The CDR3 coding sequence is TGCGCCAGCAGCTTGGGCCTAGCGGGGGGCGAGACCCAGTACTTC.